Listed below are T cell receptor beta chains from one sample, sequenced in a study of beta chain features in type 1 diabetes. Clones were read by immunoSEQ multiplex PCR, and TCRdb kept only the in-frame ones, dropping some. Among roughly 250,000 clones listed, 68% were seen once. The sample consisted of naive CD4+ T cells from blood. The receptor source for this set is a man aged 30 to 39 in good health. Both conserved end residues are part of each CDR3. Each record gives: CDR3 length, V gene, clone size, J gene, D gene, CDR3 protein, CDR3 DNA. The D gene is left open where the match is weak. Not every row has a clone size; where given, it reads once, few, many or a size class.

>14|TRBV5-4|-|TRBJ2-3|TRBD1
CASRRDSRTDTQYF
TGTGCCAGCAGAAGGGACAGTCGGACAGATACGCAGTATTTT
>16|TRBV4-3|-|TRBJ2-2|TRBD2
CASSQGAGGWSGELFF
TGCGCCAGCAGCCAAGGCGCGGGAGGATGGAGCGGGGAGCTGTTTTTT
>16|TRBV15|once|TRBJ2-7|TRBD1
CATSRDEGQFSYEQYF
TGTGCCACCAGCAGAGACGAGGGACAGTTCTCCTACGAGCAGTACTTC
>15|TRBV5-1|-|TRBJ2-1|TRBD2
CASSILAGDYNEQFF
TGCGCCAGCAGCATACTAGCGGGCGACTACAATGAGCAGTTCTTC
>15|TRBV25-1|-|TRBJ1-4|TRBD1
CASAELTGAMRKLFF
TGTGCCAGCGCTGAACTGACAGGGGCTATGAGAAAACTGTTTTTT
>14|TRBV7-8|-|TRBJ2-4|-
CASRGLATLNIQYF
TGTGCCAGCAGGGGGCTAGCGACTCTAAACATTCAGTACTTC
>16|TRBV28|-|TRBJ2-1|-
CASSLGGGRRPNEQFF
TGTGCCAGCAGCCTAGGAGGTGGGAGGCGGCCCAATGAGCAGTTCTTC
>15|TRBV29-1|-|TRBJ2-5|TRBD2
CSGGLAGGSQETQYF
TGCAGCGGTGGACTAGCGGGAGGGTCACAAGAGACCCAGTACTTC
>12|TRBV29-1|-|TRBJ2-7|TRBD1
CSVDAGGSEQYF
TGCAGCGTTGACGCAGGGGGTTCCGAGCAGTACTTC
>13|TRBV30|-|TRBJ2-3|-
CAWARVSTDTQYF
TGTGCCTGGGCTAGAGTTAGCACAGATACGCAGTATTTT
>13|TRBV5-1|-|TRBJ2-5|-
CASSFGLQETQYF
TGCGCCAGCAGCTTCGGACTTCAAGAGACCCAGTACTTC
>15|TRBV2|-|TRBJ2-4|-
CASSVTVSAKNIQYF
TGTGCCAGCAGCGTGACAGTTTCAGCCAAAAACATTCAGTACTTC
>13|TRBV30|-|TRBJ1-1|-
CAWSVGRNTEAFF
TGTGCCTGGAGTGTAGGGAGGAACACTGAAGCTTTCTTT
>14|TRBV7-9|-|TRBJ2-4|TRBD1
CASSSVNRGNIQYF
TGTGCCAGCAGCTCCGTCAACAGGGGAAACATTCAGTACTTC
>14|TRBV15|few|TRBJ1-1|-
CATSRPHGQTEAFF
TGTGCCACCAGCAGACCCCATGGGCAGACTGAAGCTTTCTTT
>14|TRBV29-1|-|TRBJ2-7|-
CSVATLDRAYEQYF
TGCAGCGTTGCTACACTGGACAGAGCCTACGAGCAGTACTTC
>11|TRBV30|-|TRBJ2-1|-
CAWSQYNEQFF
TGTGCCTGGAGCCAGTACAATGAGCAGTTCTTC
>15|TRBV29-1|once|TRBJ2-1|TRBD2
CSVETSGRANNEQFF
TGCAGCGTTGAAACTAGCGGGAGGGCCAACAATGAGCAGTTCTTC
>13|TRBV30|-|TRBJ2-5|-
CAWTLDIRETQYF
TGTGCCTGGACCTTGGACATCCGAGAGACCCAGTACTTC
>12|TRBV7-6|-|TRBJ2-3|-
CASSRGTDTQYF
TGTGCCAGCAGCCGCGGCACAGATACGCAGTATTTT
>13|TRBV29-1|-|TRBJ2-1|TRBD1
CSDRDRVFDEQFF
TGCAGCGATCGGGACAGGGTTTTTGATGAGCAGTTCTTC
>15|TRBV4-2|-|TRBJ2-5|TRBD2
CASSQALAVEETQYF
TGTGCCAGCAGCCAAGCGCTAGCGGTTGAAGAGACCCAGTACTTC
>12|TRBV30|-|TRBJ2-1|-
CAWSPGINEQFF
TGTGCCTGGAGTCCCGGCATCAATGAGCAGTTCTTC
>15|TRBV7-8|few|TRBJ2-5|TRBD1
CASSTIRDSQETQYF
TGTGCCAGCAGCACGATCCGGGACAGCCAAGAGACCCAGTACTTC
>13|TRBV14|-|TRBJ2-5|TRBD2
CASARGGGETQYF
TGTGCCAGCGCCCGGGGGGGCGGTGAGACCCAGTACTTC
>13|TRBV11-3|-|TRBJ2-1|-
CASSNHFGNEQFF
TGTGCCAGCAGCAATCACTTCGGCAATGAGCAGTTCTTC
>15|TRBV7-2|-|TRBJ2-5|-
CASSGAYRVGETQYF
TGTGCCAGCAGCGGAGCATACAGGGTCGGAGAGACCCAGTACTTC
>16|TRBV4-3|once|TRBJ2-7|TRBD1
CASSQSTGTASYEQYF
TGCGCCAGCAGCCAATCAACCGGGACAGCAAGCTACGAGCAGTACTTC
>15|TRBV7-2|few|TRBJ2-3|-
CASSLGSSRTDTQYF
TGTGCCAGCAGCTTAGGCTCATCTCGCACAGATACGCAGTATTTT
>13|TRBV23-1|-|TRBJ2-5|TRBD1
CASSPTGEETQYF
TGCGCCAGCAGCCCGACAGGGGAAGAGACCCAGTACTTC
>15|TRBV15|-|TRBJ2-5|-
CATSRDMQGKETQYF
TGTGCCACCAGCAGAGATATGCAGGGGAAAGAGACCCAGTACTTC
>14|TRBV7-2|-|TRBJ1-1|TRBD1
CASSSQGAQTEAFF
TGTGCCAGCAGTTCACAGGGGGCGCAAACTGAAGCTTTCTTT
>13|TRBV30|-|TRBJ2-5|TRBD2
CAWSRGDQETQYF
TGTGCCTGGAGTCGGGGGGACCAAGAGACCCAGTACTTC
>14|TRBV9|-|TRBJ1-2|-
CASSHQTDTYGYTF
TGTGCCAGCAGCCACCAAACAGACACCTATGGCTACACCTTC
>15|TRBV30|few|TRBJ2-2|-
CAWSGWGSTPGELFF
TGTGCCTGGAGTGGGTGGGGGAGTACCCCCGGGGAGCTGTTTTTT
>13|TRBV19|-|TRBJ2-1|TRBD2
CASSIDLSGREFF
TGTGCCAGTAGTATTGATTTGAGCGGGAGGGAATTCTTC
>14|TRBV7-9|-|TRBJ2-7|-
CASSLRQSPYEQYF
TGTGCCAGCAGCCTCAGACAGAGCCCCTACGAGCAGTACTTC
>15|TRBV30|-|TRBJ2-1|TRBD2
CAWRSLAGTHNEQFF
TGTGCCTGGAGGAGCCTAGCGGGGACGCACAATGAGCAGTTCTTC
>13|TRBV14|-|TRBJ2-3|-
CASSQLSTDTQYF
TGTGCCAGCAGCCAATTGAGCACAGATACGCAGTATTTT
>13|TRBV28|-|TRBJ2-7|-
CASYTGRPAQQYF
TGTGCCAGCTACACTGGACGTCCAGCCCAGCAGTACTTC
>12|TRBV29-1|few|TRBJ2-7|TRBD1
CSVGRQGYEQYF
TGCAGCGTTGGTCGACAGGGGTACGAGCAGTACTTC
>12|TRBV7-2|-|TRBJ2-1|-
CASSPLLSEQFF
TGTGCCAGCAGCCCCCTCCTCAGTGAGCAGTTCTTC
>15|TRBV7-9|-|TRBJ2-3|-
CASSLRKAGTDTQYF
TGTGCCAGCAGCTTAAGAAAGGCGGGCACAGATACGCAGTATTTT
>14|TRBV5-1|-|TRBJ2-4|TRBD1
CASSRDRAKNIQYF
TGCGCCAGCAGCCGGGACAGGGCGAAAAACATTCAGTACTTC
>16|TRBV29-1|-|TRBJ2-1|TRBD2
CSVRSSGRQPGNEQFF
TGCAGCGTCCGATCTAGCGGGAGGCAACCAGGCAATGAGCAGTTCTTC
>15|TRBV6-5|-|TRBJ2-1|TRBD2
CASSSAGGTYNEQFF
TGTGCCAGCAGTTCAGCGGGAGGGACCTACAATGAGCAGTTCTTC
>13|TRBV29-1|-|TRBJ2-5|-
CSVALAFQETQYF
TGCAGCGTTGCTCTAGCGTTCCAAGAGACCCAGTACTTC
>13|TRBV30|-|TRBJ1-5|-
CAYQGTVNQPQHF
TGTGCCTACCAAGGGACGGTTAATCAGCCCCAGCATTTT